The T cell receptor beta chain described here comes from a study of OX40 agonist ivuxolimab in advanced cancers. In regard to this clone: The antigen remains undetermined.

This table comes from immunoSEQ multiplex PCR, and its TCRdb copy is limited to in-frame clones, with some not included. There are 20,000 to 25,000 clones in the sample; 84% occur only once, and about a sixth lies in the top ten. Study outcomes and limitations: The authors did not determine the antigen specificity of the expanded peripheral T cells. The study found that CD8+ T cells averaged more expanded clones than CD4+. With doses of 0.1 to 3.0 mg/kg, CD4+ and CD8+ blood T cells had undergone clonal expansion by week 6.

The sequence was obtained from an adult with an advanced solid tumor such as melanoma, head and neck, liver or kidney cancer. Here the sequenced sample was CD4+ or CD8+ T cells sorted from blood, taken in a trial of the OX40 agonist ivuxolimab.

In nucleotides, the CDR3 is TGTGCCAGCAGCCTCACCACAGGGGGCTCTGGCAATCAGCCCCAGCATTTT. Protein sequence: CASSLTTGGSGNQPQHF. The chain uses TRBV5-6 and TRBJ1-5; 9 nucleotides agree with TRBD1. This CDR3 comprises 17 residues. Germline trimming cut 4 bases from V and 2 bases from J; bases unmatched to any gene: 10. Germline values: CDR1 SGHDT, CDR2 YYEEEE.